This T cell receptor (beta chain) was observed in a study of blood T cell repertoires in COVID-19. This clone is labeled as medium-sized. Assay used: immunoSEQ multiplex PCR; TCRdb lists only in-frame clones, some missing. Among around 270,000 clones listed, 70% to 90% were seen once. Sequencing was carried out using peripheral blood. The sequence derives from a man aged 25 to 40 with active or convalescent COVID-19.

The CDR3 spells CASSEGANQPQHF. The CDR3, as DNA: TGTGCCAGCAGTGAGGGGGCCAATCAGCCCCAGCATTTT. The V call is TRBV6-4, the J call TRBJ1-5; possible D gene TRBD1, 6 bases. V gave up 3 bases and J gave up 3 bases, with 6 bases separating them. The CDR3 has 13 amino acids. The germline V gene encodes CDR1 MRHNA and CDR2 SNTAGT.